The T cell receptor beta chain under discussion was sequenced for a study of T cell responses to AZD1222 COVID-19 vaccine. This clone was seen once. Some clones are missing from TCRdb's copy, which holds only in-frame ones; the method was immunoSEQ multiplex PCR. This table holds about 130,000 clones, about 92% found once. The CDR3 totals 16 residues. Per the germline V gene, CDR1 is SGHRS and CDR2 is YFSETQ. V lost 4 bases, J lost 3 bases, and 11 bases stayed unmatched. The gene calls are TRBV5-1 and TRBJ1-2, with TRBD1 matching over 8 bases. The source is an adult in good health. This specimen was peripheral blood, taken on day 0 of AZD1222 vaccination. CDR3 in DNA: TGCGCCAGCAGCCCAACAGGGGGGGTTGGCTACTATGGCTACACCTTC. Protein sequence: CASSPTGGVGYYGYTF.